These T cell receptor beta chains were read from a single sample in a study of T cells in Graves' hyperthyroidism and ophthalmopathy. In TCRdb, the multiplex PCR reads were re-called with MiXCR into one record per CDR3 protein. Of about 500,000 distinct CDR3 sequences listed, 15% to 20% are singletons. The specimen was blood. These receptors originate from a woman between 18 and 29 years old with Graves' ophthalmopathy. CDR3s include the opening cysteine and the closing phenylalanine or tryptophan. The order of the fields is CDR3 DNA, CDR3 protein, clone size, D gene, J gene, V gene. The D gene is left open where the match is weak. Rows give clone size only sometimes, using once, few, many, or a class for an expanded clone.

TGTGCCAGCAGTCCCGTACGACATACTAATTATGGCTACACCTTC	CASSPVRHTNYGYTF	few	-	TRBJ1-2	TRBV28
TGTGCCAGCAGGGTAGCGGGAGGAGACAATGAGCAGTTCTTC	CASRVAGGDNEQFF	many	TRBD2	TRBJ2-1	TRBV5-5
TGCGCCAGCAGCCCCACGACTAGCGGAGTCTTCTACGAGCAGTACTTC	CASSPTTSGVFYEQYF	-	TRBD2	TRBJ2-7	TRBV4-3
TGCAGTACCCGTAGTGCTGAAGCTCTCTTT	CSTRSAEALF	-	-	TRBJ1-1	TRBV20-1
TGCAGCGTTGCGGGACTAGCGGGGTACGAGCAGTACTTC	CSVAGLAGYEQYF	-	TRBD2	TRBJ2-7	TRBV29-1
TGTGCCAGCAGCTTGGGGGGGGCCGGTGAGCAGTACTTC	CASSLGGAGEQYF	few	-	TRBJ2-7	TRBV12-3/TRBV12-4
TGCAGCGTTAATTCGGACAGGGGGAGAGCTTTCTTT	CSVNSDRGRAFF	-	TRBD1	TRBJ1-1	TRBV29-1
TGTGCCAGCAGTGAGGGACAGTCGACCTACGAGCAGTACTTC	CASSEGQSTYEQYF	many	TRBD1	TRBJ2-7	TRBV6-1
TGTGCCAGCAGTTTAAGGCAGGGGGCTCACGGAGAGCAGTACTTC	CASSLRQGAHGEQYF	many	TRBD1	TRBJ2-7	TRBV12-3/TRBV12-4
TGTGCCAGCAGCTCCTTTGGGCTAGTTGGGGAGCAGTTCTTC	CASSSFGLVGEQFF	many	-	TRBJ2-1	TRBV7-2
TGCGCCAGCAGCTGGGACCAACACAATGAGCAGTTCTTC	CASSWDQHNEQFF	few	-	TRBJ2-1	TRBV5-1
TGTGCCAGCAGTTTAGCGGGAGAAGGCAATGAGCAGTTCTTC	CASSLAGEGNEQFF	many	TRBD2	TRBJ2-1	TRBV27
TGTGCCAGCAGACCAGACAGGGTTCAGGGGGAGCAGTACTTC	CASRPDRVQGEQYF	many	TRBD1	TRBJ2-7	TRBV6-1
TGTGCCAGCAGTTCCATAGGACGGAATGAAAAACTGTTTTTT	CASSSIGRNEKLFF	-	-	TRBJ1-4	TRBV7-9
TGTGCCAGCAGCTCTTCAGGGGCGCCCAATTCACCCCTCCACTTT	CASSSSGAPNSPLHF	many	-	TRBJ1-6	TRBV7-3
TGTGCCAGCAGTTTATGGGGGGCAGATACGCAGTATTTT	CASSLWGADTQYF	many	-	TRBJ2-3	TRBV12-3/TRBV12-4
TGTGCCAGCAGCAATCCGGGACTCAGTTACGAGCAGTACTTC	CASSNPGLSYEQYF	many	-	TRBJ2-7	TRBV3-1
TGTGCCACCAGTGAAGGCCAAGAGACCCAGTACTTC	CATSEGQETQYF	-	-	TRBJ2-5	TRBV24-1
TGTGCCAGCAGCTTAACTTTGGGCTGGGCTAGCGACGAGCAGTACTTC	CASSLTLGWASDEQYF	-	-	TRBJ2-7	TRBV7-2